This T cell receptor beta chain was observed in a study of T-cell reconstitution after alpha-beta-depleted transplantation in children. The CDR3 is 15 residues long. V was pared by 6 bases and J by 7 bases, with 7 bases of the junction left unmatched. Unique molecular identifiers were used to barcode this TCRbeta library. TCRdb reprocessed the PCR reads with MiXCR, giving one entry per CDR3 protein. The sample lists 200,000 to 250,000 distinct CDR3 sequences, around 10% seen once, with around 6% in the top ten. This clonotype came up a few times. The source of this sequence is a human donor who donated a stem cell graft to a child with acute lymphoblastic leukemia. V gene TRBV12-3 or TRBV12-4 combines with J gene TRBJ1-5, with 12 positions matching TRBD1. The sample in question was PBMCs from the stem cell graft donor, obtained from the stem cell graft. Here the CDR3 reads CASRYGTGGSQPQHF. CDR3 sequence (DNA): TGTGCCAGCAGGTACGGGACAGGGGGCTCCCAGCCCCAGCATTTT.